The 5 T cell receptor beta chains below all came from one sample that was sequenced in a study of OX40 agonist ivuxolimab in advanced cancers. Library construction relied on the immunoSEQ multiplex PCR assay. TCRdb obtained this table from immuneACCESS and retained in-frame rearrangements with V and J assigned. These tables miss some clones; where compared with another copy, unresolved V genes account for less than half of the shortfall, and the remainder is unexplained. The sample includes about 35,000 clones, with over 60% observed a single time. The top ten constitute about 19% of the sample. The sample consisted of CD4+ or CD8+ T cells sorted from blood, taken in a trial of the OX40 agonist ivuxolimab. Receptor source: an adult with an advanced solid tumor such as melanoma, head and neck, liver or kidney cancer.

This sequence joins TRBV11-2 and TRBJ1-1; D ambiguous. This CDR3 contains 15 residues. Per the germline V gene, CDR1 is SGHAT and CDR2 is FQNNGV. V was cut by 0 bases and J by 5 bases, with 13 bases left in between. CDR3: CASSLEVQGRTEAFF. In nucleotides, the CDR3 is TGTGCCAGCAGCTTAGAGGTACAAGGCAGGACTGAAGCTTTCTTT.

The genes are TRBV10-1 and TRBJ2-2; no clear D gene. The germline V gene has CDR1 WNHNN and CDR2 SYGVQD (reference sequence). The CDR3 has 13 residues. The ends were cut back, 5 bases at V and 7 bases at J, with 11 bases in the middle. The CDR3 DNA follows: TGCGCCAGCAGTATAGACCTTATCGGGGAGCTGTTTTTT. Protein: CASSIDLIGELFF.

The chain joins TRBV6-5 to TRBJ1-2; no clear D. Looked up from germline, CDR1 is MNHEY and CDR2 is SVGAGI. Between the trimmed V and J ends, which lost 2 bases and 8 bases, there was a span of 3 bases. This CDR3 has 10 amino acids. The CDR3 is CASSYEGYTF. As DNA, the CDR3 is TGTGCCAGCAGTTACGAGGGCTACACCTTC.

The rearrangement links TRBV6-5 to TRBJ1-2; D perhaps matches TRBD1 (5 bases). CDR1 is MNHEY, CDR2 SVGAGI, per germline. Trimming stripped 6 bases from V and 6 bases from J, with 17 bases between. The CDR3 covers 14 residues. CDR3 nucleotides: TGTGCCAGCAGGGGAGACAGTCGGGTGGATGGCTACACCTTC. It translates to CASRGDSRVDGYTF.

The chain is built from TRBV10-3 and TRBJ2-1; TRBD1 agrees at 7 bases. Germline V lookup: CDR1 ENHRY, CDR2 SYGVKD. V shed 6 bases and J 5 bases; nucleotides not matched to a gene: 10. This CDR3 is built from 15 residues. CDR3 in DNA: TGTGCCATCAGATCACAGGGGATAAACAACAATGAGCAGTTCTTC. The encoded protein is CAIRSQGINNNEQFF.